The rows below give T cell receptor beta chains drawn from one sample of a study of T cells in Graves' hyperthyroidism and ophthalmopathy. TCRdb reprocessed the multiplex PCR reads with MiXCR, giving one entry per CDR3 protein. The profile shows roughly 500,000 distinct CDR3 sequences, 46% of them singletons. Sequenced sample: peripheral blood or thyroid tissue (not recorded which). The source of these receptors is an adult woman with Graves' disease, either hyperthyroidism or ophthalmopathy (not recorded which). The CDR3 runs from the conserved cysteine through the conserved F or W. The D gene is left open where the match is weak. Clone size is not always given. Where it is, it says once, few, many or a class for expanded clones.

CDR3 length,clone size,J gene,D gene,V gene,CDR3 DNA,CDR3 protein
12,many,TRBJ2-7,.,TRBV6-1,TGTGCCAGCGGACCCCGGGGGTACGAGCAGTACTTC,CASGPRGYEQYF
9,many,TRBJ1-1,.,TRBV7-9,TGTGCCAGCAGCTCAAGCGGACAGTTT,CASSSSGQF
13,.,TRBJ2-2,.,TRBV29-1,TGCAGCGTTGAAACGTGGAACACCGGGGAGCTGTCTTGG,CSVETWNTGELSW
14,.,TRBJ2-7,.,TRBV7-2,TGTGCCAGCAGCCCCTCGGGCAGGAACTACGAGCAGTACTTC,CASSPSGRNYEQYF
17,.,TRBJ2-3,.,TRBV20-1,TGCAGTGCAAACACCCCGTTCGGGACAAAAAGCACAGATACGCAGTATTTT,CSANTPFGTKSTDTQYF
16,many,TRBJ1-3,.,TRBV7-8,TGTGCCAGCAGCTTAAGGCGATATCGCTCTGGAAACACCATATATTTT,CASSLRRYRSGNTIYF
13,.,TRBJ2-5,.,TRBV20-1,TGCAGTGCGTTGCGGGGTAATGATGAGACCCAGTACTTC,CSALRGNDETQYF
15,many,TRBJ2-2,TRBD1,TRBV19,TGTGCCAGTAGTCTCGGACAGGGGGTAGCCGGGGAGCTGTTTTTT,CASSLGQGVAGELFF
12,.,TRBJ2-5,.,TRBV20-1,TGCAGTGCAGGGACGGACCTAGAGACCCAGTACTTC,CSAGTDLETQYF
14,.,TRBJ2-5,TRBD2,TRBV29-1,TGCAGCGTTGCGGCCGGGACTAGTGATGAGACCCAGTACTTC,CSVAAGTSDETQYF
16,many,TRBJ2-2,.,TRBV15,TGTGCCACCAGCAGACTCTCCGGGACGCAGACCGGGGAGCTGTTTTTT,CATSRLSGTQTGELFF
13,.,TRBJ1-3,.,TRBV7-2,TGTGCCAGCAGCTTAGACCCGAGGAACACCATATATTTT,CASSLDPRNTIYF
13,few,TRBJ2-5,.,TRBV10-3,TGTGCCACCCGGAGGGGGGGCAATCAGCCCCAGTACTTC,CATRRGGNQPQYF
14,.,TRBJ2-7,.,TRBV7-2,TGTGCCAGCAGCTTATTTGCGTCCTCCTACGAGCAGTACTTC,CASSLFASSYEQYF
14,many,TRBJ1-2,.,TRBV2,TGTGCCAGCAGCCCTTTAATGGGGGACTATGGCTACACCTTC,CASSPLMGDYGYTF
13,once,TRBJ2-1,TRBD2,TRBV7-2,TGTGCCAGCAGCTCGACTAGCGGGATTGAGCAGTTCTTC,CASSSTSGIEQFF
13,many,TRBJ1-2,.,TRBV20-1,TGCAGTGCTAGCGTGCGGGGAGATCATGGCTACACCTTC,CSASVRGDHGYTF
18,many,TRBJ1-1,.,TRBV7-3,TGTGCCAGCAGCTCGCAAGGCAGGGTACCCATTCAGAACACTGAAGCTTTCTTT,CASSSQGRVPIQNTEAFF
11,.,TRBJ2-5,.,TRBV29-1,TGCAGCTTACGACTGCAAGAGACCCAGTACTTC,CSLRLQETQYF
15,.,TRBJ1-1,TRBD1,TRBV28,TGTGCCAGCAGCTCCCGGGGGGGACAGGGGACTGAAGCTTTCTTT,CASSSRGGQGTEAFF
15,.,TRBJ2-7,.,TRBV6-1,TGTGCCAGCTCACCTGTGGGCGTATGGGGCGACGAGCAGTACTTC,CASSPVGVWGDEQYF
13,many,TRBJ2-1,TRBD1,TRBV7-3,TGTGCCAGCAGCTTATTTGTGGGGACAGGGGAGTTCTTC,CASSLFVGTGEFF
15,many,TRBJ1-2,.,TRBV7-3,TGTGCCAGCAGCTTAAGTCCGGGGGACTACTATGGCTACACCTTC,CASSLSPGDYYGYTF
15,few,TRBJ1-2,.,TRBV9,TGTGCCAGCAGCGTAGGCATCCAAGGGGATCGTGGCTACACCTTC,CASSVGIQGDRGYTF
14,many,TRBJ2-7,TRBD1,TRBV5-1,TGCGCCAGCAGCCAGGGGGACAGCCTTCCTGATCTTTGCTTC,CASSQGDSLPDLCF